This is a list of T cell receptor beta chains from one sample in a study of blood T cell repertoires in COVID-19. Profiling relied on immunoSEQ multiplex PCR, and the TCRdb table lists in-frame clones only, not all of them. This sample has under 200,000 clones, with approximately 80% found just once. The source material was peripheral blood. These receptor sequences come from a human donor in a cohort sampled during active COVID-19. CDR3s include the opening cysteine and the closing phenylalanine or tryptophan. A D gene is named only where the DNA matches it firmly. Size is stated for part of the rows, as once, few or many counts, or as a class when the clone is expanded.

CDR3 DNA: TGTGCCAGCAGTTACCCTACCTACGAGCAGTACTTC
CDR3 protein: CASSYPTYEQYF
J gene: TRBJ2-7
D gene: -
clone size: -
V gene: TRBV6-2/TRBV6-3

CDR3 DNA: TGTGCCAGCAGTGAAGGGACAGGGCGAACGGGTGAAGCTTTCTTT
CDR3 protein: CASSEGTGRTGEAFF
J gene: TRBJ1-1
D gene: TRBD1
clone size: -
V gene: TRBV6-1

CDR3 DNA: TGTGCCAGCAGTTGGCCAGGGGATTACGAGCAGTACTTC
CDR3 protein: CASSWPGDYEQYF
J gene: TRBJ2-7
D gene: -
clone size: -
V gene: TRBV6-6

CDR3 DNA: TGTGCCAGTAGTAACGGGACATCCGCCTTTCTAGGCTACACCTTC
CDR3 protein: CASSNGTSAFLGYTF
J gene: TRBJ1-2
D gene: -
clone size: -
V gene: TRBV19

CDR3 DNA: TGTGCCAGCAGCTTGGAGGACAGGGGGAACACTGAAGCTTTCTTT
CDR3 protein: CASSLEDRGNTEAFF
J gene: TRBJ1-1
D gene: TRBD1
clone size: once
V gene: TRBV5-4

CDR3 DNA: TGTGCCAGCAGCATACGTCCCGGGACAAATAATGAAGCTTTCTTT
CDR3 protein: CASSIRPGTNNEAFF
J gene: TRBJ1-1
D gene: -
clone size: -
V gene: TRBV11-2

CDR3 DNA: TGCGCCAGCAGCTGGGGTGGGGCTTACAATTCACCCCTCCACTTT
CDR3 protein: CASSWGGAYNSPLHF
J gene: TRBJ1-6
D gene: -
clone size: -
V gene: TRBV5-1

CDR3 DNA: TGTGCCAGCAGTACCCGACAGGGGTTGAACACTGAAGCTTTCTTT
CDR3 protein: CASSTRQGLNTEAFF
J gene: TRBJ1-1
D gene: TRBD1
clone size: -
V gene: TRBV6-2/TRBV6-3

CDR3 DNA: TGTGCCAGCAGCCAAGATCAGGGCGGGGGTGGCACAGATACGCAGTATTTT
CDR3 protein: CASSQDQGGGGTDTQYF
J gene: TRBJ2-3
D gene: TRBD2
clone size: -
V gene: TRBV4-2

CDR3 DNA: TGCGCCAGCAGCTTGGAGACAGGGTATGGCTACACCTTC
CDR3 protein: CASSLETGYGYTF
J gene: TRBJ1-2
D gene: TRBD1
clone size: -
V gene: TRBV5-1

CDR3 DNA: TGTGCCAGCAGCTTCAATTCCTACGAGCAGTACTTC
CDR3 protein: CASSFNSYEQYF
J gene: TRBJ2-7
D gene: -
clone size: once
V gene: TRBV7-2

CDR3 DNA: TGTGCCAGCAGCAAAATCCGGGACACCTCCTACGAGCAGTACTTC
CDR3 protein: CASSKIRDTSYEQYF
J gene: TRBJ2-7
D gene: -
clone size: few
V gene: TRBV7-9

CDR3 DNA: TGTGCCAGCAGCTTCCAGGGACAGGGGCCCTCCTACGAGCAGTACTTC
CDR3 protein: CASSFQGQGPSYEQYF
J gene: TRBJ2-7
D gene: TRBD1
clone size: -
V gene: TRBV11-2

CDR3 DNA: TGTGCCAGCAGCTTAGACAGGGTCAATCAGCCCCAGCATTTT
CDR3 protein: CASSLDRVNQPQHF
J gene: TRBJ1-5
D gene: -
clone size: -
V gene: TRBV7-9

CDR3 DNA: TGTGCCAGCAGTGTGGCTAGCGGGAGCACAGATACGCAGTATTTT
CDR3 protein: CASSVASGSTDTQYF
J gene: TRBJ2-3
D gene: TRBD2
clone size: many
V gene: TRBV6-4

CDR3 DNA: TGTGCCACCAGTGGAGGGGGGAACACTGAAGCTTTCTTT
CDR3 protein: CATSGGGNTEAFF
J gene: TRBJ1-1
D gene: -
clone size: once
V gene: TRBV24-1

CDR3 DNA: TGTGCCAGCAGCCAAGGAACCCAGGATGGCTACACCTTC
CDR3 protein: CASSQGTQDGYTF
J gene: TRBJ1-2
D gene: -
clone size: -
V gene: TRBV3-1/TRBV3-2

CDR3 DNA: TGCAGTGCTAGTCCTATGACGGGACAGGGACTAAACACCATATATTTT
CDR3 protein: CSASPMTGQGLNTIYF
J gene: TRBJ1-3
D gene: TRBD1
clone size: few
V gene: TRBV20-1

CDR3 DNA: TGCGCCAGCGGGTTGGGAGGTATGAACACTGAAGCTTTCTTT
CDR3 protein: CASGLGGMNTEAFF
J gene: TRBJ1-1
D gene: -
clone size: -
V gene: TRBV5-1

CDR3 DNA: TGCGCCAGCAGCCAAGTCCGCTCTGGGGCCAACGTCCTGACTTTC
CDR3 protein: CASSQVRSGANVLTF
J gene: TRBJ2-6
D gene: -
clone size: -
V gene: TRBV4-1

CDR3 DNA: TGTGCCAGCAGAACGGGACAAGCTGGGAACATTCAGTACTTC
CDR3 protein: CASRTGQAGNIQYF
J gene: TRBJ2-4
D gene: -
clone size: -
V gene: TRBV27

CDR3 DNA: TGCGCCAGCAGCCAAGATCTCAGTTATAGCAATCAGCCCCAGCATTTT
CDR3 protein: CASSQDLSYSNQPQHF
J gene: TRBJ1-5
D gene: -
clone size: -
V gene: TRBV4-1

CDR3 DNA: TGTGCCAGCAGCTTTAGCATTGAGACAGCTAAAAGGAACACTGAAGCTTTCTTT
CDR3 protein: CASSFSIETAKRNTEAFF
J gene: TRBJ1-1
D gene: -
clone size: -
V gene: TRBV11-2

CDR3 DNA: TGTGCCAGCAGCGTAGCTGGGTTGGGGACAAGCTCTGGAAACACCATATATTTT
CDR3 protein: CASSVAGLGTSSGNTIYF
J gene: TRBJ1-3
D gene: -
clone size: -
V gene: TRBV9

CDR3 DNA: TGTGCCAGCAGCTTGAGAGAGAACTATGGCTACACCTTC
CDR3 protein: CASSLRENYGYTF
J gene: TRBJ1-2
D gene: -
clone size: -
V gene: TRBV5-4

CDR3 DNA: TGTGCCAGCAGCTTGGCCGGGGGAGGGGATGAGCAGTTCTTC
CDR3 protein: CASSLAGGGDEQFF
J gene: TRBJ2-1
D gene: TRBD2
clone size: once
V gene: TRBV5-4

CDR3 DNA: TGTGCCAGCAGCACCACAGGGTTAGGGGCCAAAAACATTCAGTACTTC
CDR3 protein: CASSTTGLGAKNIQYF
J gene: TRBJ2-4
D gene: -
clone size: -
V gene: TRBV7-9

CDR3 DNA: TGTGCCAGCAGCGTTCTCTACAATGAGCAGTTCTTC
CDR3 protein: CASSVLYNEQFF
J gene: TRBJ2-1
D gene: -
clone size: -
V gene: TRBV5-8

CDR3 DNA: TGTGCCACCACGGGTTCGGGACAGGGAAGCTACGAGCAGTACTTC
CDR3 protein: CATTGSGQGSYEQYF
J gene: TRBJ2-7
D gene: TRBD1
clone size: -
V gene: TRBV15